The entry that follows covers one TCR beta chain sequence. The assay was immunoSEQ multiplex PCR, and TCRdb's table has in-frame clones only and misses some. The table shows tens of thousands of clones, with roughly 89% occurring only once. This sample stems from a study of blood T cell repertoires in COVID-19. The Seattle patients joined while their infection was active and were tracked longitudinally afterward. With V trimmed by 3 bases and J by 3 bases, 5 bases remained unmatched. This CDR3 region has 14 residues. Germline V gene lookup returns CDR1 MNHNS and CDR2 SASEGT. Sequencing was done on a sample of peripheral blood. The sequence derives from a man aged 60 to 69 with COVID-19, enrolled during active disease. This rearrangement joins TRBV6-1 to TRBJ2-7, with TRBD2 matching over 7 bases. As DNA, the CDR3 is TGTGCCAGCAGTGAGGGGAGGGAGAGCTACGAGCAGTACTTC. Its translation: CASSEGRESYEQYF.